This TCR beta chain comes out of a study of T cells in Graves' hyperthyroidism and ophthalmopathy. Study outcomes and limitations: Blood shared most expanded thyroid clonotypes above 0.001. Ophthalmopathy, as predicted by the model, came a median roughly 6.5 months after the prediction.

This clonotype has a handful of counts. Its antigen is still unknown. TCR beta CDR3 regions were amplified from RNA transcripts. The TCR CDR3 was amplified in a first-round RT-PCR using the HTBI primer set. TCRdb processed the multiplex PCR reads anew with MiXCR; each CDR3 protein has one entry. Of hundreds of thousands of distinct CDR3 sequences in the sample, approximately 17% are singletons; the top ten hold approximately 15%. The CDR3 length is 12 residues. V lost 3 bases, J lost 4 bases, and 6 bases lay in between. Uncontrolled infection, other autoimmune disease, pregnancy or lactation barred patients from enrollment. Diagnostic decisions used clinical symptoms, serum thyroxine and TRAb, thyroid ultrasound and orbital computed tomography.

The sample consisted of blood. The TCR sequence derives from a woman under 30 with Graves' ophthalmopathy. The V gene is TRBV12-3 or TRBV12-4, the J gene TRBJ1-2, with D uncertain. The CDR3 nucleotides are TGTGCCAGCAGTTTCACTGGCTATGGCTACACCTTC. This translates into CASSFTGYGYTF.